Below are 2 T cell receptor beta chains sequenced from a single sample in a study of cytomegalovirus exposure and HLA in healthy donors. PCR involved 60 Vbeta and 13 Jbeta primers. Method: immunoSEQ multiplex PCR; TCRdb's copy keeps in-frame clones and lacks some. Among approximately 130,000 clones listed, 70% to 90% were seen once. Specimen: PBMCs. The receptors were gathered from a middle-aged man in good health and CMV-seronegative.

The chain carries TRBV6-6 and TRBJ2-5, with 9 nucleotides matching TRBD2. The CDR3 spans 16 residues. The germline CDR1 and CDR2 sequences are MNHNY and SVGAGI (reference sequence). Trimming removed 2 bases from V and 2 bases from J; junction bases left unmatched: 6. The CDR3 sequence: CASSYGPSGTQETQYF. The CDR3 DNA follows: TGTGCCAGCAGTTACGGGCCTAGCGGGACTCAAGAGACCCAGTACTTC.

V is TRBV5-1 and J is TRBJ2-3, with 11 bases fitting TRBD1. Looked up from germline, CDR1 is SGHRS and CDR2 is YFSETQ. This CDR3 is built from 16 residues. With V trimmed by 4 bases and J by 4 bases, 8 bases remained unmatched. Here the CDR3 reads CASSGGTGGGSDTQYF. CDR3 DNA: TGCGCCAGCAGCGGGGGGACAGGGGGTGGCTCAGATACGCAGTATTTT.